Detailed here is one T cell receptor beta chain. Clinical history reported by participants formed the basis on which cohorts were assigned. This entry belongs to a study of blood T cell repertoires in COVID-19. Per the authors' pipeline: The assay estimated nucleated cells by amplifying reference gene primers. Sequencing was performed with immunoSEQ multiplex PCR; in TCRdb, only in-frame clones are kept and a portion is missing. V, J and clone size are taken as reported in that table, and D and trimming were inferred from the DNA itself. The table shows 200,000 to 250,000 clones, with around 86% occurring only once. Germline loops: CDR1 MNHEY, CDR2 SVGAGI. This CDR3 spans 12 amino acids. Trimming took off 6 bases at V and 6 bases at J, with 11 bases between the two ends.

This clonotype was obtained from a woman in her fifties or sixties who had recovered from COVID-19. The chain uses TRBV6-5 and TRBJ1-2; D possibly corresponds to TRBD1 (5 bases). Material for sequencing was PBMCs or T cells enriched from blood (not recorded which). The CDR3 DNA reads as TGTGCCAGCAGAGGAGGGGTCAATGGCTACACCTTC. Amino acids: CASRGGVNGYTF.